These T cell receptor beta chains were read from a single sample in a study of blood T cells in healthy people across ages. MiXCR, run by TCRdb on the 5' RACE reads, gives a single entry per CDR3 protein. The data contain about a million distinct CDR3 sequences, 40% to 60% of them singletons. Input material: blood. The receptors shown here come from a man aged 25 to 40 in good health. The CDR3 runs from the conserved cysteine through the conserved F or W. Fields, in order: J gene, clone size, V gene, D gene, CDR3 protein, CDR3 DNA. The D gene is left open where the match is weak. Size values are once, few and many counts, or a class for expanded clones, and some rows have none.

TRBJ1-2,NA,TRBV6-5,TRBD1,CASRGTGAGDNYGYTF,TGTGCCAGCAGAGGGACAGGCGCCGGGGACAACTATGGCTACACCTTC
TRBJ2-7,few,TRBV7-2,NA,CASSLAPSPSYEQYF,TGTGCCAGCAGCTTAGCGCCTAGCCCTTCCTACGAGCAGTACTTC
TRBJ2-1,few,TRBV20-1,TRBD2,CSASGLAVVSYNEQFF,TGCAGTGCTTCCGGACTAGCAGTTGTCTCCTACAATGAGCAGTTCTTC
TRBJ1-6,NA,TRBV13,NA,CASGFLGGSYNSPLHF,TGTGCCAGCGGCTTCTTAGGAGGCTCCTATAATTCACCCCTCCACTTT
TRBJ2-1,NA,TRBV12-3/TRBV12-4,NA,CASTRTENYNEQFF,TGTGCCAGCACGAGGACAGAGAACTACAATGAGCAGTTCTTC
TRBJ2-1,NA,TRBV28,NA,CASSWVQGSYNEQFF,TGTGCCAGCAGTTGGGTGCAGGGGAGCTACAATGAGCAGTTCTTC
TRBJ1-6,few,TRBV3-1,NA,CASSSTWYNSPLHF,TGTGCCAGCAGCTCGACTTGGTATAATTCACCCCTCCACTTT
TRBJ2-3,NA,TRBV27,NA,CASSLVLSDTQYF,TGTGCCAGCAGTTTAGTTTTGTCGGATACGCAGTATTTT
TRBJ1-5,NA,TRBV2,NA,CASKGDRKNQPQHF,TGTGCCAGCAAGGGCGACAGGAAGAATCAGCCCCAGCATTTT
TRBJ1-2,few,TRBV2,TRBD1,CASSQVQNRGQGYTF,TGTGCCAGCAGCCAAGTACAAAACAGGGGACAAGGCTACACCTTC
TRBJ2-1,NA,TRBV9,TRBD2,CASSAVSGGPAEQFF,TGTGCCAGCAGCGCCGTTAGCGGGGGGCCTGCTGAGCAGTTCTTC
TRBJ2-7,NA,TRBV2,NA,CASSDRRQSSYNEQYF,TGTGCCAGCAGTGACCGCAGGCAAAGCTCCTACAATGAGCAGTACTTC
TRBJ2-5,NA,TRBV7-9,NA,CASSGAQTQYF,TGTGCCAGCAGTGGGGCCCAGACCCAGTACTTC
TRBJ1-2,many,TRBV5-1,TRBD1,CASSLGQGRFRGYTF,TGCGCCAGCAGTCTGGGACAGGGAAGGTTCCGTGGCTACACCTTC
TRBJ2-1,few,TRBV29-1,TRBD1,CSVGDRAYNEQFF,TGCAGCGTTGGGGACAGGGCGTACAATGAGCAGTTCTTC
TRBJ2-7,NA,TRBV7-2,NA,CASSYGTPIWEQYF,TGTGCCAGCAGCTATGGGACACCTATTTGGGAGCAGTACTTC
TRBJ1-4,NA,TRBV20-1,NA,CSARWATNEKLFF,TGCAGTGCTAGGTGGGCTACTAATGAAAAACTGTTTTTT
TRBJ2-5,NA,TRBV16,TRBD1,CASSQWTGQETQYF,TGTGCCAGCAGCCAATGGACAGGGCAAGAGACCCAGTACTTC
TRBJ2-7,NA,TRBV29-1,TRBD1,CSVITPGTVSYEQYF,TGCAGCGTTATTACCCCGGGGACAGTATCCTACGAGCAGTACTTC
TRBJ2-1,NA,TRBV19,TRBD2,CASFGGTSYNEQFF,TGTGCCAGCTTCGGGGGGACCTCCTACAATGAGCAGTTCTTC
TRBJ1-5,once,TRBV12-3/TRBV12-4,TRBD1,CASSPPGTGTNQPQHF,TGTGCCAGCAGTCCTCCCGGGACAGGGACGAATCAGCCCCAGCATTTT
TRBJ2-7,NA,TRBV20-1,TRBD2,CSASGLAAFYEQYF,TGCAGTGCGTCGGGACTAGCGGCTTTCTACGAGCAGTACTTC
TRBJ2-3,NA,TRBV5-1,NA,CASSGDGVRTDTQYF,TGCGCCAGCTCCGGGGACGGGGTGCGCACAGATACGCAGTATTTT
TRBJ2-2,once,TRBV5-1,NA,CASSLARGALNTGELFF,TGCGCCAGCAGCTTGGCCCGGGGGGCTTTGAACACCGGGGAGCTGTTTTTT
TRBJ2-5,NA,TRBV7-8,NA,CASSLGSTETQYF,TGTGCCAGCAGCTTAGGCAGTACGGAGACCCAGTACTTC
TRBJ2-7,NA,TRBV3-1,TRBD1,CASSTFDRGEQYF,TGTGCCAGCAGCACATTCGACAGGGGCGAGCAGTACTTC
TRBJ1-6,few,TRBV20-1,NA,CSAAVRGAGSPLHF,TGCAGTGCCGCCGTTAGGGGGGCTGGGTCACCCCTCCACTTT
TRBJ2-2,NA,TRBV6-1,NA,CAGHQRNTGELFF,TGTGCCGGCCACCAACGGAACACCGGGGAGCTGTTTTTT
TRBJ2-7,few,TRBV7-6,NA,CASSLASRSSRASTYEQYF,TGTGCCAGCAGCTTAGCCTCACGAAGTAGCAGGGCCTCAACCTACGAGCAGTACTTC
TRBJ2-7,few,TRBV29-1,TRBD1,CSVELDRGNEQYF,TGCAGCGTTGAATTGGACAGGGGCAACGAGCAGTACTTC
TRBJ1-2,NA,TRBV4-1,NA,CASSQGQPNYGYTF,TGCGCCAGTAGCCAAGGACAGCCTAACTATGGCTACACCTTC
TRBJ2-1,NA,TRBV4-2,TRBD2,CASSQGGSGGVNEQFF,TGTGCCAGCAGCCAAGGAGGTAGCGGGGGGGTAAATGAGCAGTTCTTC
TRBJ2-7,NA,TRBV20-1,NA,CSAPRGGTNLYEQYF,TGCAGTGCTCCGCGTGGGGGGACAAATTTGTACGAGCAGTACTTC
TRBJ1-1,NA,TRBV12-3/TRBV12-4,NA,CASSLLQGMNTEAFF,TGTGCCAGCAGCTTACTACAGGGCATGAACACTGAAGCTTTCTTT
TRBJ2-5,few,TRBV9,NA,CASSVGGRDQETQYF,TGTGCCAGCAGCGTTGGGGGGCGAGATCAAGAGACCCAGTACTTC
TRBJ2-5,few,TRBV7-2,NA,CASSFNGQGETQYF,TGTGCCAGCAGCTTTAACGGGCAAGGAGAGACCCAGTACTTC
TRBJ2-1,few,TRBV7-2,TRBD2,CASSRGGLAGLLRPEQFF,TGTGCCAGCAGCCGGGGGGGGCTAGCGGGGCTACTGAGACCTGAGCAGTTCTTC
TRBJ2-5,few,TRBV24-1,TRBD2,CATSGLAAQETQYF,TGTGCCACCAGTGGCCTAGCGGCCCAAGAGACCCAGTACTTC
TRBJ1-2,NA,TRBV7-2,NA,CASSPHRTSYGYTF,TGTGCCAGCAGCCCCCACCGGACCTCCTATGGCTACACCTTC
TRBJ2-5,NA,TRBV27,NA,CASIPPGGYQTQYF,TGTGCCAGCATCCCCCCCGGAGGATATCAGACCCAGTACTTC
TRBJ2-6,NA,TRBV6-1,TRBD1,CASSQLGTGSSGANVLTF,TGTGCCAGCAGCCAACTGGGGACAGGGAGCTCTGGGGCCAACGTCCTGACTTTC
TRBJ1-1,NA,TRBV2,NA,CASSERGITEAFF,TGTGCCAGCAGTGAAAGAGGGATCACTGAAGCTTTCTTT
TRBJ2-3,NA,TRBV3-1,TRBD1,CASSCPRDRATDTQYF,TGTGCCAGCAGCTGCCCCCGGGACAGGGCAACAGATACGCAGTATTTT
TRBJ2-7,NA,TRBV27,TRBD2,CASSPTSGGPSEQYF,TGTGCCAGCAGTCCGACTAGCGGGGGGCCGTCCGAGCAGTACTTC
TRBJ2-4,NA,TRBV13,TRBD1,CASSLMTGENIQYF,TGTGCCAGCAGCTTGATGACAGGGGAAAACATTCAGTACTTC
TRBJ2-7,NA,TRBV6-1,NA,CASSESLDGSMEYF,TGTGCCAGCAGTGAATCGTTAGACGGCTCCATGGAGTACTTC
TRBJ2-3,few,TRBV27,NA,CASRPTGADTQYF,TGTGCCAGCAGGCCGACGGGGGCAGATACGCAGTATTTT
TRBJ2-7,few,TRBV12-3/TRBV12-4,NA,CASSFRASGTWGYEQYF,TGTGCCAGCAGTTTTCGAGCCTCGGGAACCTGGGGTTACGAGCAGTACTTC
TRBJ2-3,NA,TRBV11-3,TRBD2,CASSLRVAGGLTDTQYF,TGTGCCAGCAGCTTACGAGTAGCGGGGGGACTCACAGATACGCAGTATTTT
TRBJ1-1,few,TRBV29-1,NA,CSVLGTPEAFF,TGCAGCGTCCTCGGGACTCCCGAAGCTTTCTTT
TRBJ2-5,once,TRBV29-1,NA,CSARGRGQETQYF,TGCAGCGCCCGGGGCAGGGGACAAGAGACCCAGTACTTC
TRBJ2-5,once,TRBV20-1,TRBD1,CSALRDRGSGQYF,TGCAGTGCTCTCCGGGACAGGGGGTCTGGGCAGTACTTC
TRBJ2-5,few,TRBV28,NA,CASSLLGGAKETQYF,TGTGCCAGCAGTTTATTGGGGGGCGCGAAAGAGACCCAGTACTTC
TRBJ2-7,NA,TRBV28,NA,CASSLWGNYEQYF,TGTGCCAGCAGTTTATGGGGCAACTACGAGCAGTACTTC
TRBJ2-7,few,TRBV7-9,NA,CASSFGFRNYEQYF,TGTGCCAGCAGCTTCGGTTTCAGGAACTACGAGCAGTACTTC
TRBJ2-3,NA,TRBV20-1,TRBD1,CRATGTGASTDTQYF,TGCAGAGCTACCGGGACAGGAGCTAGCACAGATACGCAGTATTTT
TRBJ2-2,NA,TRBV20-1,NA,CSAEGDSWRTGELFF,TGCAGTGCTGAGGGGGACTCCTGGCGAACCGGGGAGCTGTTTTTT